One T cell receptor beta chain is described in this entry. Its antigen specificity is not known. No much larger clone exists at a distance of one base, and base qualities are not known. The sample's time point label, in plain terms: human tissue collected at research (rapid) autopsy. Over an approximately three-year period, fewer than 10 adult allo-HCT recipients with steroid-refractory GVHD were prospectively enrolled in a research-autopsy study. All GVHD patients had gastrointestinal GVHD and received several lines of GVHD-directed therapy; roughly 5 also had skin involvement. After a median post-mortem interval of roughly 9.4 hours, the autopsy tissues collected included GI sites spanning esophagus to rectum, along with liver, skin and lymphoid organs including spleen. Autopsy specimens were bisected, with one portion flash-frozen in liquid nitrogen and the remainder formalin-fixed, and GI outer muscle layers were removed. To extract genomic DNA from frozen tissues, either the Mag-Bind Blood & Tissue DNA HDQ 96 Kit on a Chemagic 360 or the DNeasy Blood & Tissue Kit was used. Extracted DNA was further purified with the Genomic DNA Clean & Concentrator-25 kit because of concern about red blood cell contamination.

The sample originates from a study of tissue T cells after allogeneic stem cell transplantation (dated by TCRdb to between 2021 and 2024). At the level of the whole study: Grafts from donors were received by all GVHD patients, with several grafts being unmodified and three being CD34-selected to deplete T cells. If a tissue had multiple samples, a pathologist reviewed H&E sections so that samples with histologically apparent lymphocytes got priority for sequencing. Using research autopsies of patients with and without GVHD, plus mouse models of GVHD, the study profiled TCR beta repertoires across many tissues. The human arm was a prospective observational study without blinding or randomization.

Receptor libraries were prepared by the immunoSEQ multiplex PCR assay. Adaptive Biotechnologies performed the TCRbeta CDR3 sequencing at survey depth and reported CDR3 sequences, V/J genes, productive frequency and template counts. Amplification of TCR beta CDR3 regions was performed from genomic DNA rather than from RNA. The study's processing was this. Jensen-Shannon divergence served to quantify pairwise repertoire overlap between tissues, with 0 meaning identical and 1 meaning complete divergence. Tissues were clustered by single-linkage agglomerative hierarchical clustering of pairwise JSD values and displayed as dendrograms. GLIPH2 was run on all patient samples with simulation_depth 1000, kmer_min_depth 3, cdr3_length_cutoff 8, keeping groups with more than two unique CDR3s. A standardized tissue-overlap score was generated by extrapolating Jaccard GLIPH-group overlap across patients to a standard repertoire size of 1000 clones. Associations of diversity with clinical or experimental variables used linear mixed-effect models with tissue fixed effects and individual random effects. TCRdb retrieved this table from immuneACCESS and kept in-frame rearrangements only. Not all clones are present; in checked studies, unresolved V genes account for under half, and no reason is known for the remainder. Clone size and V and J calls were adopted from that table, with D and trimming inferred from the DNA. For this sample there are 500 to 600 clones; around 50% appear just once. The ten largest make up around 50% of the sample.

There are 15 amino acids in the CDR3, from cysteine to phenylalanine inclusive. The kept DNA is CDR3 alone, 45 bases in frame from the first base. Per the germline V gene, MRHNA is the CDR1 and SNTAGT is the CDR2. Ends trimmed: V by 0 bases, J by 6 bases; bases unmatched to a gene: 0. The research as a whole found: Not many T cell clones showed up in more than one patient, yet clustering based on motifs uncovered repertoire signatures that were shared across patients in a tissue-specific way. The study did not establish which tissue TCRs were alloreactive or antigen-specific, and some clones may have been host cells that persisted. Within patients, how anatomically similar the tissues were was a key factor in shaping TCR repertoire composition, regardless of disease or transplant status. The patient cohort was small and clinically heterogeneous, and sampling depth was acknowledged as a limitation. Blood and spleen T cells captured only a limited portion of the TCR repertoire detected in tissues, in both patients and mice.

This TCR came from a female patient between 40 and 69 years old with steroid-refractory graft-versus-host disease after an allogeneic stem cell transplant. Some T cells seen after a transplant may have their origin in the graft donor. The sequenced sample was spleen tissue, obtained at autopsy. The receptor chain draws on TRBV6-4 and TRBJ2-1, and 12 junction bases match TRBD2. The DNA sequence is TGTGCCAGCAGTGACTCGACTAGCGGGAGCAATGAGCAGTTCTTC. This sequence encodes CASSDSTSGSNEQFF.